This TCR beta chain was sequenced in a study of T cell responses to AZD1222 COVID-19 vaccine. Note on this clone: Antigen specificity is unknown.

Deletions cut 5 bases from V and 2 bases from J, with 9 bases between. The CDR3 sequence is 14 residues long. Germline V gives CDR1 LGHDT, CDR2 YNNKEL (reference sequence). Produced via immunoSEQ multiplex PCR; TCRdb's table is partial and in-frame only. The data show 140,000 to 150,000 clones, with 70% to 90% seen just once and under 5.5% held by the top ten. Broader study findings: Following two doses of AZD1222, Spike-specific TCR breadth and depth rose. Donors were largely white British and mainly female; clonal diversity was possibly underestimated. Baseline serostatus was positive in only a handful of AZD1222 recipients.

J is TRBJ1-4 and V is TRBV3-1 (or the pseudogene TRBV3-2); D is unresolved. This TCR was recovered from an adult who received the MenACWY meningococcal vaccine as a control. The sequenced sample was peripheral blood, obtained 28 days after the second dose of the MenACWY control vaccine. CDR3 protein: CASSSRATNEKLFF. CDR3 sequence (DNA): TGTGCCAGCAGCTCGCGGGCCACTAATGAAAAACTGTTTTTT.